These 18 T cell receptor beta chains were sequenced from one sample in a study of blood T cell repertoires in COVID-19. Only in-frame clones appear in the TCRdb table, and some are missing; sequencing was by immunoSEQ multiplex PCR. Of 450,000 or so clones in the sample, roughly 89% were seen once. Input material: peripheral blood. The receptors were gathered from a man aged 18 to 30 with COVID-19, enrolled during active disease.

The chain has TRBV11-2 and TRBJ1-6, with a possible D match to TRBD1 (5 bases). CDR3 size: 14 residues. CDR1 and CDR2 from the germline V gene are SGHAT and FQNNGV. The V end was cut by 0 bases, the J end by 7 bases, with 7 bases between. The CDR3 region is CASSLEYRNSPLHF. CDR3 sequence (DNA): TGTGCCAGCAGCTTAGAATACAGGAATTCACCCCTCCACTTT. Full variable domain (remainder filled in from reference TRBV11-2 and TRBJ1-6): EAGVAQSPRYKIIEKRQSVAFWCNPISGHATLYWYQQILGQGPKLLIQFQNNGVVDDSQLPKDRFSAERLKGVDSTLKIQPAKLEDSAVYLCASSLEYRNSPLHFGNGTRLTVT.

This chain uses TRBV10-2 with TRBJ1-3; 8 positions agree with TRBD1. There are 14 residues in the CDR3. Germline V gene sequence: CDR1 WSHSY, CDR2 SAAADI. With V trimmed by 6 bases and J by 0 bases, 1 base remained unmatched. CDR3 residues: CASRTGGSGNTIYF. The CDR3 DNA is TGCGCCAGCAGAACAGGGGGCTCTGGAAACACCATATATTTT.

In this sample, this clone turned up a few times. The V call is TRBV19, the J call TRBJ1-2; no clear D gene. The CDR3 has 12 amino acids. Trimming left V 9 bases short and J 0 bases short, with 8 bases between. Germline V gene data show CDR1 as LNHDA and CDR2 as SQIVND (reference sequence). CDR3 sequence (DNA): TGTGCCAGCGGAGGAGCTAACTATGGCTACACCTTC. Protein: CASGGANYGYTF.

The chain recombines TRBV2 with TRBJ2-1, with D tentatively TRBD2 (5 bases). The CDR3 totals 16 residues. The germline gives CDR1 SNHLY, CDR2 FYNNEI. Trimming cost V 0 bases and J 1 base, with 10 bases left between them. CDR3 residues: CASSEARPGSYNEQFF. The DNA for the CDR3 is TGTGCCAGCAGTGAAGCGCGGCCGGGGTCCTACAATGAGCAGTTCTTC.

This clone was detected once. V gene TRBV30 combines with J gene TRBJ1-5; TRBD1 aligns across 10 bases. Germline V lookup: CDR1 GTSNPN, CDR2 SVGIG (reference sequence). With 3 bases clipped from V and 6 bases from J, the junction kept 8 bases outside the gene matches. The CDR3 consists of 15 residues. In nucleotides, the CDR3 is TGTGCCTGGAGCATTAGACAGGGGGCAAGTCAGCCCCAGCATTTT. Protein sequence: CAWSIRQGASQPQHF.

The chain has TRBV9 and TRBJ1-1; 7 nucleotides agree with TRBD1. Unmatched junction bases numbered 5, after V lost 3 bases and J lost 0 bases. The germline V gene has CDR1 SGDLS and CDR2 YYNGEE. This CDR3 spans 15 amino acids. CDR3 loop: CASSAQTGLNTEAFF. CDR3 nucleotides: TGTGCCAGCAGCGCCCAGACAGGGCTGAACACTGAAGCTTTCTTT. Full variable domain (missing parts from reference TRBV9 and TRBJ1-1): DSGVTQTPKHLITATGQRVTLRCSPRSGDLSVYWYQQSLDQGLQFLIQYYNGEERAKGNILERFSAQQFPDLHSELNLSSLELGDSALYFCASSAQTGLNTEAFFGQGTRLTVV.

This chain's CDR3 is CASSIGDRGDNEQYF. The DNA for the CDR3 is TGTGCCAGTAGTATAGGGGACAGGGGAGACAACGAGCAGTACTTC. V is TRBV19 and J is TRBJ2-7, with TRBD1 matching over 10 bases. The CDR3 spans 15 residues. Germline CDR1 LNHDA, CDR2 SQIVND (reference sequence). V was pared by 1 base and J by 5 bases, with 5 bases of the junction left unmatched.

The chain links TRBV13 to TRBJ2-5, with a weak D call TRBD1 (5 bases). The CDR3 extends over 17 amino acids. Trimming stripped 1 base from V and 5 bases from J, with 20 bases between. Looked up from germline, CDR1 is PRHDT and CDR2 is FYEKMQ (reference sequence). The CDR3 nucleotides are TGTGCCAGCAGCTTAGTGAGCCGCCCAGGGCAGAGGGAGACCCAGTACTTC. Translating it yields CASSLVSRPGQRETQYF.

The chain is built from TRBV5-1 and TRBJ2-1; TRBD2 aligns across 13 bases. V gave up 1 base and J gave up 7 bases; unmatched junction bases: 5. CDR3 length: 16 amino acids. Germline CDR1 and CDR2: SGHRS and YFSETQ. CDR3 in amino acids: CASSLPRTSGRNEQFF. Written as DNA, the CDR3 is TGCGCCAGCAGCTTGCCCCGGACTAGCGGGAGAAATGAGCAGTTCTTC.

V is TRBV7-8 and J is TRBJ1-3, with 7 bases fitting TRBD1. The junction had 4 bases not matched to a gene; V was cut back by 5 bases and J by 3 bases. The CDR3 is made up of 14 amino acids. The germline V gene encodes CDR1 SGHVS and CDR2 FQNEAQ. CDR3 nucleotide sequence: TGTGCCAGCAGCCAGACAGGGCTTGGAAACACCATATATTTT. Amino acid sequence: CASSQTGLGNTIYF.

This CDR3 is CASIRDREYTGELFF. DNA for the CDR3: TGTGCCAGCATCCGAGACAGGGAATACACCGGGGAGCTGTTTTTT. This chain joins TRBV6-5 and TRBJ2-2; 7 nucleotides match TRBD1. There are 15 residues in the CDR3. V lost 7 bases and J lost 3; bases outside the gene matches: 8. Germline loops: CDR1 MNHEY, CDR2 SVGAGI.

The chain couples TRBV2 to TRBJ1-2; D not resolved. V was pared by 7 bases and J by 5 bases, with 11 bases between. The CDR3 is 12 residues long. Germline CDR1 reads SNHLY; CDR2 reads FYNNEI. The CDR3 is CASTQSGYGYTF. DNA for the CDR3: TGTGCCAGCACCCAATCGGGGTATGGCTACACCTTC. Variable domain in full (rest from reference TRBV2 and TRBJ1-2): EPEVTQTPSHQVTQMGQEVILRCVPISNHLYFYWYRQILGQKVEFLVSFYNNEISEKSEIFDDQFSVERPDGSNFTLKIRSTKLEDSAMYFCASTQSGYGYTFGSGTRLTVV.

The chain is built from TRBV11-2 and TRBJ2-5; no firm D call. CDR1 and CDR2 from the germline V gene are SGHAT and FQNNGV. The CDR3 sequence is 14 residues long. V shed 5 bases and J shed 2 bases, with 12 bases lying between them. CDR3 bases: TGTGCCAGCAGCGCCCGAGGATATCAAGAGACCCAGTACTTC. It translates to CASSARGYQETQYF.

The chain carries TRBV5-1 and TRBJ2-3; D perhaps matches TRBD1 (5 bases). The CDR3 runs 14 residues. The V and J ends lost 1 base and 6 bases respectively, with 12 bases between them. Germline CDR1 reads SGHRS; CDR2 reads YFSETQ. CDR3 amino acids: CASSLTLSGDTQYF. The CDR3 coding sequence is TGCGCCAGCAGCTTGACGTTGTCAGGGGATACGCAGTATTTT.

In its sample, this clone was seen once. The V call is TRBV6-7, the J call TRBJ2-7; tentative D call: TRBD2 (6 bases). Being an ORF, TRBV6-7 has a function that is uncertain. Trimming cost V 2 bases and J 6 bases, with 11 bases left between them. This CDR3 is built from 13 residues. The CDR3 loop reads CASSYPGVCEQYF. The DNA of the CDR3 is TGTGCCAGCAGTTACCCGGGGGTGTGCGAGCAGTACTTC.

This clone has at least ten counts. This sequence joins TRBV5-6 and TRBJ2-2; 9 bases line up with TRBD1. CDR1 and CDR2 from the germline V gene are SGHDT and YYEEEE. CDR3 length: 15 residues. Trimming cost V 4 bases and J 0 bases; bases outside gene matches: 1. CDR3 loop: CASSTGGANTGELFF. Written as DNA, the CDR3 is TGTGCCAGCAGCACAGGGGGCGCGAACACCGGGGAGCTGTTTTTT.

The gene calls are TRBV29-1 and TRBJ2-1; no clear D gene. V was pared by 7 bases and J by 5 bases, with 12 bases between. CDR1 is SQVTM, CDR2 ANQGSEA, per germline. The CDR3 is 12 residues long. CDR3 nucleotides: TGCAGCGACCGACTTGGAGACAATGAGCAGTTCTTC. Protein product: CSDRLGDNEQFF.

This clone was seen a handful of times. The V and J genes are TRBV29-1 and TRBJ1-3, with D possibly TRBD1 on 6 matching bases. This CDR3 is built from 15 residues. V was clipped by 6 bases and J by 0 bases, with 15 bases between them. The germline V gene encodes CDR1 SQVTM and CDR2 ANQGSEA. The DNA for the CDR3 is TGCAGCGTCAAAACGACAGGACTCTCTGGAAACACCATATATTTT. This gives the protein CSVKTTGLSGNTIYF.